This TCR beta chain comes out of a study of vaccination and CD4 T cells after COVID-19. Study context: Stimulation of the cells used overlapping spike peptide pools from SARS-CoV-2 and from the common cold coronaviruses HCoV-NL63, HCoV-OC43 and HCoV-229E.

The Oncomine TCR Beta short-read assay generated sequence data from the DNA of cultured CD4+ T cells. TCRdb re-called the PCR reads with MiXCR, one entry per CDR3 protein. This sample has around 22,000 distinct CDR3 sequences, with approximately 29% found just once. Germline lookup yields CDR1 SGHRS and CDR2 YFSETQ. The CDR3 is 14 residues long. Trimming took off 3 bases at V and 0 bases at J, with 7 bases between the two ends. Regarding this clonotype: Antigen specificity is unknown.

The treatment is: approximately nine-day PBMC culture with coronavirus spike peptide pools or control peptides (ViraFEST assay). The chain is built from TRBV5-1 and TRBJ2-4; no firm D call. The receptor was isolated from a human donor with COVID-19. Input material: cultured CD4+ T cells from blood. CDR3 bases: TGCGCCAGCAGCTCCGATGTAGCCAAAAACATTCAGTACTTC. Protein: CASSSDVAKNIQYF.